Listed below are T cell receptor beta chains from one sample, sequenced in a study of T cell responses to AZD1222 COVID-19 vaccine. TCRdb keeps only in-frame clones here, not all; method: immunoSEQ multiplex PCR. The sample has about 150,000 clones; approximately 90% are singletons. The material was peripheral blood, obtained on day 0 of AZD1222 vaccination. Receptors were obtained from an adult in good health. CDR3s include the opening cysteine and the closing phenylalanine or tryptophan. A D gene is named only where the DNA matches it firmly. The listing skips clone size in some rows; elsewhere it reads once, few, many or a size class.

D gene: TRBD1
J gene: TRBJ1-6
V gene: TRBV9
clone size: .
CDR3 protein: CASSDGTENSPLHF
CDR3 DNA: TGTGCCAGCAGCGACGGGACAGAGAATTCACCCCTCCACTTT

D gene: .
J gene: TRBJ1-4
V gene: TRBV29-1
clone size: .
CDR3 protein: CSVEGSGPNEKLFF
CDR3 DNA: TGCAGCGTTGAAGGGTCAGGGCCTAATGAAAAACTGTTTTTT

D gene: TRBD2
J gene: TRBJ2-5
V gene: TRBV5-6
clone size: .
CDR3 protein: CASSPRGGWKETQYF
CDR3 DNA: TGTGCCAGCAGCCCCCGGGGGGGATGGAAAGAGACCCAGTACTTC

D gene: .
J gene: TRBJ2-5
V gene: TRBV7-2
clone size: .
CDR3 protein: CASSWGGGGETQYF
CDR3 DNA: TGTGCCAGCAGCTGGGGGGGCGGCGGGGAGACCCAGTACTTC

D gene: TRBD2
J gene: TRBJ2-1
V gene: TRBV11-3
clone size: .
CDR3 protein: CASSFPSGGGEQFF
CDR3 DNA: TGTGCCAGCAGCTTCCCTAGCGGGGGGGGTGAGCAGTTCTTC

D gene: TRBD1
J gene: TRBJ2-7
V gene: TRBV6-5
clone size: .
CDR3 protein: CASSEDRFSYEQYF
CDR3 DNA: TGTGCCAGCAGCGAGGACAGGTTCTCCTACGAGCAGTACTTC

D gene: .
J gene: TRBJ1-5
V gene: TRBV4-1
clone size: once
CDR3 protein: CASSQDPVNQPQHF
CDR3 DNA: TGCGCCAGCAGCCAAGATCCGGTAAATCAGCCCCAGCATTTT

D gene: .
J gene: TRBJ2-4
V gene: TRBV19
clone size: .
CDR3 protein: CASSIGEAGLAKNIQYF
CDR3 DNA: TGTGCCAGTAGTATCGGGGAGGCGGGGTTAGCCAAAAACATTCAGTACTTC

D gene: TRBD1
J gene: TRBJ1-4
V gene: TRBV27
clone size: .
CDR3 protein: CASRQGKLFF
CDR3 DNA: TGTGCCAGTCGACAGGGCAAACTGTTTTTT

D gene: TRBD1
J gene: TRBJ2-7
V gene: TRBV9
clone size: .
CDR3 protein: CASSVEGQGYEQYF
CDR3 DNA: TGTGCCAGCAGCGTAGAGGGACAGGGCTACGAGCAGTACTTC

D gene: TRBD1
J gene: TRBJ1-1
V gene: TRBV7-9
clone size: .
CDR3 protein: CASSPGTGYTEAFF
CDR3 DNA: TGTGCCAGCAGCCCCGGGACAGGGTACACTGAAGCTTTCTTT

D gene: TRBD1
J gene: TRBJ2-2
V gene: TRBV9
clone size: .
CDR3 protein: CASKGGQGYTGELFF
CDR3 DNA: TGTGCCAGCAAAGGGGGACAGGGTTACACCGGGGAGCTGTTTTTT

D gene: .
J gene: TRBJ2-2
V gene: TRBV11-2
clone size: .
CDR3 protein: CASSMKSSTGELFF
CDR3 DNA: TGTGCCAGCAGCATGAAGTCGAGCACCGGGGAGCTGTTTTTT

D gene: .
J gene: TRBJ2-5
V gene: TRBV10-3
clone size: .
CDR3 protein: CAISERGRLETQYF
CDR3 DNA: TGTGCCATCAGTGAGAGAGGGAGGTTAGAGACCCAGTACTTC

D gene: TRBD1
J gene: TRBJ2-7
V gene: TRBV20-1
clone size: once
CDR3 protein: CSASPSGTGSSYEQYF
CDR3 DNA: TGCAGTGCTAGTCCCTCCGGGACAGGAAGCTCCTACGAGCAGTACTTC

D gene: .
J gene: TRBJ1-2
V gene: TRBV11-2
clone size: .
CDR3 protein: CASSLEWTAANYGYTF
CDR3 DNA: TGTGCCAGCAGCTTAGAGTGGACCGCAGCTAACTATGGCTACACCTTC

D gene: .
J gene: TRBJ2-3
V gene: TRBV4-1
clone size: .
CDR3 protein: CASSQTARGDTQYF
CDR3 DNA: TGCGCCAGCAGCCAAACCGCAAGGGGAGATACGCAGTATTTT

D gene: .
J gene: TRBJ2-1
V gene: TRBV7-9
clone size: .
CDR3 protein: CASSLDRAVFDNEQFF
CDR3 DNA: TGTGCCAGCAGCTTAGACAGGGCGGTTTTCGACAATGAGCAGTTCTTC

D gene: .
J gene: TRBJ2-7
V gene: TRBV25-1
clone size: .
CDR3 protein: CASSESVTLGRQYF
CDR3 DNA: TGTGCCAGCAGTGAATCCGTCACATTGGGGCGGCAGTACTTC

D gene: .
J gene: TRBJ2-7
V gene: TRBV3-1/TRBV3-2
clone size: few
CDR3 protein: CASSPEGRKQYF
CDR3 DNA: TGTGCCAGCAGCCCGGAAGGGAGGAAGCAGTACTTC

D gene: TRBD1
J gene: TRBJ2-2
V gene: TRBV2
clone size: .
CDR3 protein: CASRPNRGNTGELFF
CDR3 DNA: TGTGCCAGCAGGCCGAACAGGGGGAACACCGGGGAGCTGTTTTTT

D gene: TRBD2
J gene: TRBJ2-7
V gene: TRBV2
clone size: .
CDR3 protein: CASRGGVHEQYF
CDR3 DNA: TGTGCCAGCCGGGGGGGAGTCCACGAGCAGTACTTC

D gene: TRBD1
J gene: TRBJ1-2
V gene: TRBV3-1/TRBV3-2
clone size: few
CDR3 protein: CASSQGPGQGAGGYTF
CDR3 DNA: TGTGCCAGCAGCCAAGGTCCGGGACAGGGAGCGGGAGGCTACACCTTC

D gene: .
J gene: TRBJ2-3
V gene: TRBV2
clone size: .
CDR3 protein: CASSGGLTDTQYF
CDR3 DNA: TGTGCCAGCAGTGGGGGACTCACAGATACGCAGTATTTT

D gene: TRBD2
J gene: TRBJ2-1
V gene: TRBV9
clone size: .
CDR3 protein: CASSVALAGNEQFF
CDR3 DNA: TGTGCCAGCAGCGTAGCTCTAGCGGGCAATGAGCAGTTCTTC

D gene: TRBD1
J gene: TRBJ2-6
V gene: TRBV19
clone size: .
CDR3 protein: CASSTRITGGSGANVLTF
CDR3 DNA: TGTGCCAGTAGTACGCGGATCACAGGGGGCTCTGGGGCCAACGTCCTGACTTTC

D gene: .
J gene: TRBJ2-3
V gene: TRBV2
clone size: .
CDR3 protein: CASTAGRGLSTDTQYF
CDR3 DNA: TGTGCCAGCACGGCTGGGCGGGGTTTATCCACAGATACGCAGTATTTT

D gene: .
J gene: TRBJ1-2
V gene: TRBV6-5
clone size: few
CDR3 protein: CASNQGYYGYTF
CDR3 DNA: TGTGCCAGCAACCAGGGGTACTATGGCTACACCTTC

D gene: .
J gene: TRBJ2-7
V gene: TRBV7-2
clone size: .
CDR3 protein: CASSRGSGSLTYEQYF
CDR3 DNA: TGTGCCAGCAGCCGGGGGTCTGGGTCACTAACCTACGAGCAGTACTTC

D gene: .
J gene: TRBJ2-7
V gene: TRBV12-3/TRBV12-4
clone size: .
CDR3 protein: CASRYLGSEQYF
CDR3 DNA: TGTGCCAGCAGATACTTGGGGAGCGAGCAGTACTTC

D gene: .
J gene: TRBJ2-3
V gene: TRBV12-3/TRBV12-4
clone size: .
CDR3 protein: CASTDTFTQYF
CDR3 DNA: TGTGCCAGCACCGACACCTTTACGCAGTATTTT

D gene: TRBD1
J gene: TRBJ1-6
V gene: TRBV7-2
clone size: .
CDR3 protein: CASSLESQGINSPLHF
CDR3 DNA: TGTGCCAGCAGCTTAGAATCACAGGGGATTAATTCACCCCTCCACTTT

D gene: TRBD1
J gene: TRBJ2-5
V gene: TRBV7-8
clone size: .
CDR3 protein: CASSSGQGDQETQYF
CDR3 DNA: TGTGCCAGCAGCTCCGGACAGGGCGACCAAGAGACCCAGTACTTC

D gene: TRBD2
J gene: TRBJ2-5
V gene: TRBV27
clone size: .
CDR3 protein: CASTPLGLAGGYQETQYF
CDR3 DNA: TGTGCCAGCACCCCCCTGGGACTAGCGGGGGGGTACCAAGAGACCCAGTACTTC